This T cell receptor (beta chain) is drawn from a study of EBV T-cell therapy then PD-1 blockade in nasopharyngeal carcinoma. As to time point: 266 days after commencement of treatment, after nivolumab therapy. Indicated treatment: AdE1-LMPpoly-expanded autologous EBV-specific T-cell therapy followed by anti-PD-1 nivolumab. The protocol was immunoSEQ multiplex PCR, while the TCRdb copy is restricted to in-frame clones and leaves out a portion. Of around 20,000 clones in the sample, about 88% were seen once. Only one count was recorded for this clone. The antigen is undetermined. Germline assignment: CDR1 SGHNT and CDR2 YENEEA. The CDR3 extends over 15 amino acids. Losses at the gene ends were 5 bases for V and 1 base for J; bases not matched to a gene: 8.

The input for sequencing was CD8+ T cells from blood, taken at roughly day 270 from a patient whose treatment included autologous EBV-specific T cells and nivolumab. This rearrangement joins TRBV11-3 to TRBJ2-7, with 7 bases lining up with TRBD1. The sequence was collected from a man between 40 and 49 years old with nasopharyngeal carcinoma. The CDR3 DNA is TGTGCCAGCAGCGTTCCGGGACAGACTTCCTACGAGCAGTACTTC. Its translation: CASSVPGQTSYEQYF. Variable domain in full (rest from reference TRBV11-3 and TRBJ2-7): EAGVVQSPRYKIIEKKQPVAFWCNPISGHNTLYWYLQNLGQGPELLIRYENEEAVDDSQLPKDRFSAERLKGVDSTLKIQPAELGDSAVYLCASSVPGQTSYEQYFGPGTRLTVT.